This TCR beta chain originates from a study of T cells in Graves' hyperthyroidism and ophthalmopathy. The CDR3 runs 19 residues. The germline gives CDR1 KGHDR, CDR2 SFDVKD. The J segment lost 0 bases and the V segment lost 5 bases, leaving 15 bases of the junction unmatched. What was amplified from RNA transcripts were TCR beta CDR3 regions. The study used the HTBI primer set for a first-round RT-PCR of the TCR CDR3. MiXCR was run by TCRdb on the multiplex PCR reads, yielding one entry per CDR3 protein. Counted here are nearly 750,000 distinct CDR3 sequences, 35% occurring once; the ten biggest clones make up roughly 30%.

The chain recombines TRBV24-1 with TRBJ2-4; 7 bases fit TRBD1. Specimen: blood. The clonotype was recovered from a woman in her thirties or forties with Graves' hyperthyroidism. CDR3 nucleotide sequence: TGTGCCACCAGTGGCGAACGCGGCCCGGGACAGCTAGCCAAAAACATTCAGTACTTC. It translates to CATSGERGPGQLAKNIQYF.